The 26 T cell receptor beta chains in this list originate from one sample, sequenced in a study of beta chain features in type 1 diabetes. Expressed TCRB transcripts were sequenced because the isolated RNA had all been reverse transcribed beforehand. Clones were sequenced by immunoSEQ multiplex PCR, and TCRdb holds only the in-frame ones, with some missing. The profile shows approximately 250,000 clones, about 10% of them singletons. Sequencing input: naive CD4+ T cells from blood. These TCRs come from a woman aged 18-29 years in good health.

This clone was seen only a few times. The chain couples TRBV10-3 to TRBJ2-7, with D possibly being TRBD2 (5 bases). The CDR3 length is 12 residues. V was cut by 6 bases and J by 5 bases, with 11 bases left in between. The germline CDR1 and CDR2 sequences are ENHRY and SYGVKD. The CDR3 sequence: CAIRSNGDEQYF. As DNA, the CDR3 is TGTGCCATCAGGTCAAACGGGGACGAGCAGTACTTC.

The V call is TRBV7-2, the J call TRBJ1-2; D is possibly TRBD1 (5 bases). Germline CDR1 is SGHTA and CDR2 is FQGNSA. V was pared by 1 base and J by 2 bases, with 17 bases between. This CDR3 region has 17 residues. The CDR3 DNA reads TGTGCCAGCAGCTTAGAGTCCAGGGTTGTACGGAACTATGGCTACACCTTC. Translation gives CASSLESRVVRNYGYTF.

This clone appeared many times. The DNA for the CDR3 is TGCGCCAGCAGCTCCCGGACTCGAGAGACCCAGTACTTC. This sequence encodes CASSSRTRETQYF. The rearrangement joins TRBV5-1 to TRBJ2-5; D may be TRBD2 (5 bases). The germline gives CDR1 SGHRS, CDR2 YFSETQ. This CDR3 comprises 13 residues. V shed 3 bases and J shed 4 bases, with 10 bases lying between them.

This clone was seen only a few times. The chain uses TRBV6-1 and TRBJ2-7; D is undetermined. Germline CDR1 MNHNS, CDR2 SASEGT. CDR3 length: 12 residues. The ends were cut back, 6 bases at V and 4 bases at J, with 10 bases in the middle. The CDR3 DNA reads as TGTGCCAGCAGCGCCGGTATTTACGAGCAGTACTTC. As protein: CASSAGIYEQYF.

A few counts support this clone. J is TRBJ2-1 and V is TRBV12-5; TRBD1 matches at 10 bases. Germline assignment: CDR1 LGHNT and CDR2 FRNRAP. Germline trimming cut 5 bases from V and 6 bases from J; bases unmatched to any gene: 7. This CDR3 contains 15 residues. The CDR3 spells CASGPGQGDGNEQFF. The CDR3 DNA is TGTGCTAGTGGTCCCGGACAGGGGGACGGCAATGAGCAGTTCTTC.

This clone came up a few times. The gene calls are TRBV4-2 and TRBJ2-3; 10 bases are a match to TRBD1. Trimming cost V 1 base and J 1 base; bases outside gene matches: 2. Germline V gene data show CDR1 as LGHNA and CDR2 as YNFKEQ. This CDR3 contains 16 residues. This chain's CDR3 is CASSQGQGARTDTQYF. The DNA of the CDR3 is TGTGCCAGCAGCCAAGGACAGGGGGCTCGCACAGATACGCAGTATTTT.

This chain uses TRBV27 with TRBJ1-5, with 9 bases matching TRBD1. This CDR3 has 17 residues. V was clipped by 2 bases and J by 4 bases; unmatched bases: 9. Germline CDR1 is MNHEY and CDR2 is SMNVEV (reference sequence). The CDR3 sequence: CASSLRLGTGRNQPQHF. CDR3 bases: TGTGCCAGCAGTTTACGGCTCGGGACAGGGCGAAATCAGCCCCAGCATTTT.

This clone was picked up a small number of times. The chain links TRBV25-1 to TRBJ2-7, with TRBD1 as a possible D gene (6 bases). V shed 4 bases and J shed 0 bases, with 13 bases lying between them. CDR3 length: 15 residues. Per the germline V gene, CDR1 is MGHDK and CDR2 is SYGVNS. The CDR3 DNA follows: TGTGCCAGCAGTGTTTCCGGGACACTCTCCTACGAGCAGTACTTC. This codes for CASSVSGTLSYEQYF.

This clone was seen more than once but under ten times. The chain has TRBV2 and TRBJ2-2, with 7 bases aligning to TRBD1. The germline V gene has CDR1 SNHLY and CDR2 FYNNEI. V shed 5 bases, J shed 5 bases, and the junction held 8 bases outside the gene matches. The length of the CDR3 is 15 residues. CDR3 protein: CASSSDRAPTGELFF. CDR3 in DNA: TGTGCCAGCAGTTCTGACAGGGCTCCAACCGGGGAGCTGTTTTTT.

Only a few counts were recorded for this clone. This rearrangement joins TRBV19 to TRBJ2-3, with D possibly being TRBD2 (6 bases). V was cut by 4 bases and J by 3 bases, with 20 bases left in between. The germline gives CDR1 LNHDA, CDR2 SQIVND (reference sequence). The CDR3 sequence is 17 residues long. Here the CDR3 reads CASSTQNGGLGTDTQYF. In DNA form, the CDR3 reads TGTGCCAGTAGTACCCAGAACGGGGGACTCGGGACAGATACGCAGTATTTT. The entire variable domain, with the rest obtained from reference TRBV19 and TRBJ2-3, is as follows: DGGITQSPKYLFRKEGQNVTLSCEQNLNHDAMYWYRQDPGQGLRLIYYSQIVNDFQKGDIAEGYSVSREKKESFPLTVTSAQKNPTAFYLCASSTQNGGLGTDTQYFGPGTRLTVL.

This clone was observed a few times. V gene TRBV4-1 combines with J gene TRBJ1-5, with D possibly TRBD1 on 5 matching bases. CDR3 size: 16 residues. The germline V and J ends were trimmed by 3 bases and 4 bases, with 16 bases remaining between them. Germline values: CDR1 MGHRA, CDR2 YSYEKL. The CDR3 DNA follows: TGCGCCAGCAGCCATACAACAGGTCCCCGGAATCAGCCCCAGCATTTT. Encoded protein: CASSHTTGPRNQPQHF.

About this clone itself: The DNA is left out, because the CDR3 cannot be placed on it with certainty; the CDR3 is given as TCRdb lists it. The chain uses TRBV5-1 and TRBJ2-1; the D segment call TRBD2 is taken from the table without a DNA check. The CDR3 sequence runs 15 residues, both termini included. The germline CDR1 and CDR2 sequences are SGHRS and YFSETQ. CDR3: CASSLASGRGAEQFF.

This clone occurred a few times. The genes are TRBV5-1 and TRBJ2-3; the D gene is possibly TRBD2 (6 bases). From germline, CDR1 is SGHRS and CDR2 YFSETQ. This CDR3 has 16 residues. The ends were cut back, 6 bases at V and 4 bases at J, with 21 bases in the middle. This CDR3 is CASTAFVGSGADTQYF. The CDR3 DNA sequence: TGCGCCAGCACCGCCTTTGTCGGGAGCGGCGCAGATACGCAGTATTTT.

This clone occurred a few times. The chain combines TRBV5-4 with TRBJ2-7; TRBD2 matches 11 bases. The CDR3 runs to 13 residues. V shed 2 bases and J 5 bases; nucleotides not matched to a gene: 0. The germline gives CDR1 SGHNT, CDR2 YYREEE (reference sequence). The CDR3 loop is CASSLLAGDEQYF. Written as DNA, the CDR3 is TGTGCCAGCAGCTTACTAGCGGGAGACGAGCAGTACTTC.

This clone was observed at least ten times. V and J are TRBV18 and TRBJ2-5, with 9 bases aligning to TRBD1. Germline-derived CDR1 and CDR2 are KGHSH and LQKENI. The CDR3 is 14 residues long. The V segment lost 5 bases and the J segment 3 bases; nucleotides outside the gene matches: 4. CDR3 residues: CASSRDRAEETQYF. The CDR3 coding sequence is TGTGCCAGCTCAAGGGACAGGGCAGAAGAGACCCAGTACTTC. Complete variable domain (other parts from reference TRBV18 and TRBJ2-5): NAGVMQNPRHLVRRRGQEARLRCSPMKGHSHVYWYRQLPEEGLKFMVYLQKENIIDESGMPKERFSAEFPKEGPSILRIQQVVRGDSAAYFCASSRDRAEETQYFGPGTRLLVL.

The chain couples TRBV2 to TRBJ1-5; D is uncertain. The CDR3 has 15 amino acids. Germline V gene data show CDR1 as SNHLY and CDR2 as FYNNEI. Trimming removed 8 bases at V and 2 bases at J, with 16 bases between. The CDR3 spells CASGLNGVGNQPQHF. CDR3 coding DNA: TGTGCCAGCGGACTAAATGGAGTCGGCAATCAGCCCCAGCATTTT.

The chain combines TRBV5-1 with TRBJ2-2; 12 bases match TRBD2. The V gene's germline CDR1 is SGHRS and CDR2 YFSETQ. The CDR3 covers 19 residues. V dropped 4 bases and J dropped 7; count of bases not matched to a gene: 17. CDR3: CASSHTRTSGNIGDGELFF. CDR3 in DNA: TGCGCCAGCAGCCACACAAGGACTAGCGGGAATATTGGGGACGGGGAGCTGTTTTTT.

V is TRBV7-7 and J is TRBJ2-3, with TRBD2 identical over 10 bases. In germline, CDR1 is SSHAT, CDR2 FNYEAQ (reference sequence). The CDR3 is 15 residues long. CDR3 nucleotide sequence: TGTGCTGAAAGGGGGGCTAGCGGGGGAGCAGATACGCAGTATTTT. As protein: CAERGASGGADTQYF.

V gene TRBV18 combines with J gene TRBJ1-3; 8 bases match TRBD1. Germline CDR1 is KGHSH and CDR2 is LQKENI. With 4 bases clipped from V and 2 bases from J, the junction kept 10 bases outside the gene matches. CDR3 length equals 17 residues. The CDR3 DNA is TGTGCCAGCTCACTCGCCGGGACAGGCTCGACTGGAAACACCATATATTTT. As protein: CASSLAGTGSTGNTIYF.

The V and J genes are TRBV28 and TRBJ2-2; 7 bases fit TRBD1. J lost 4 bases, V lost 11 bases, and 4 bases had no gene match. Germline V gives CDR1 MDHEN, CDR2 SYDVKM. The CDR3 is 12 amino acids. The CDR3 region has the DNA TGTGCCGCCGGGACAGCCACCGGGGAGCTGTTTTTT. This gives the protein CAAGTATGELFF.

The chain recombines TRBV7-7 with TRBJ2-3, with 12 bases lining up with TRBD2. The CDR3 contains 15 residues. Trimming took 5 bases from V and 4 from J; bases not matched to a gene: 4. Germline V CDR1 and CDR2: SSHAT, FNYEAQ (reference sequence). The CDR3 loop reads CASSPSGRGADTQYF. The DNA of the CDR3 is TGTGCCAGCAGCCCTAGCGGGAGGGGCGCAGATACGCAGTATTTT. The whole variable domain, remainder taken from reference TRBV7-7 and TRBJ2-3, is GAGVSQSPRYKVTKRGQDVTLRCDPISSHATLYWYQQALGQGPEFLTYFNYEAQPDKSGLPSDRFSAERPEGSISTLTIQRTEQRDSAMYRCASSPSGRGADTQYFGPGTRLTVL.

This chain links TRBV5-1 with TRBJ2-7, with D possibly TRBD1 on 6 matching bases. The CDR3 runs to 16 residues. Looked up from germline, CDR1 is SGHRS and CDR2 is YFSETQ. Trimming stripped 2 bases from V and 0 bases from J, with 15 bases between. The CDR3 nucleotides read TGCGCCAGCAGCTTTCTCGGCACAGGGACCTCCTACGAGCAGTACTTC. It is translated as CASSFLGTGTSYEQYF.

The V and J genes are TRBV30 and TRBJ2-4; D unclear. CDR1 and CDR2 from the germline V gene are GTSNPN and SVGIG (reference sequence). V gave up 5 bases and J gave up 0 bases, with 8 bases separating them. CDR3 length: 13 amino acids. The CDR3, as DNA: TGTGCCTGGCAACAACCAGCCAAAAACATTCAGTACTTC. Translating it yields CAWQQPAKNIQYF.

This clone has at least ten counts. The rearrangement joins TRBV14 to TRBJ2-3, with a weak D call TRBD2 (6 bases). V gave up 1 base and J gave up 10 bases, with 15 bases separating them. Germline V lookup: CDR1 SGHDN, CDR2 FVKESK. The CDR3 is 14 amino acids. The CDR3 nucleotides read TGTGCCAGCAGCCAAGTTGGGGACGGGAGTCCGCAGTATTTT. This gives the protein CASSQVGDGSPQYF.

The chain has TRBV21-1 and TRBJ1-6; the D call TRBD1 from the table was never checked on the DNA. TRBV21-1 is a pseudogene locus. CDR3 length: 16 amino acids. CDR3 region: CASSTGQVNINSPLHF. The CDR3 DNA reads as TGTGCCAGCAGCACGGGACAGGTGAATATTAATTCACCCCTCCACTTT.

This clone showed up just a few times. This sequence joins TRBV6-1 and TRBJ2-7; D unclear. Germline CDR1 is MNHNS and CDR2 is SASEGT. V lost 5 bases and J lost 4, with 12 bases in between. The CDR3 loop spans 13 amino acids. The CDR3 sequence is CASSTPTIYEQYF. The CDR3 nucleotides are TGTGCCAGCAGTACGCCCACTATATACGAGCAGTACTTC.